This T cell receptor beta chain was identified during a study of T-cell memory formation after mild COVID-19. Study summary: Clusters were largely donor specific. Findings and caveats of the study: Contracting CD4+ clones sat mainly in CM and EM; CD8+ in EMRA.

cDNA libraries for TCR alpha and TCR beta, carrying sample barcodes and UMIs, came from 5'RACE with constant-segment primers. TCRdb used MiXCR to reprocess the 5' RACE reads, holding one entry per CDR3 protein. Of 380,000 or so distinct CDR3 sequences in the sample, about an eighth were seen once. V was pared by 5 bases and J by 0 bases, with 14 bases between. This CDR3 contains 15 residues. The germline V gene has CDR1 DFQATT and CDR2 SNEGSKA (reference sequence). This clonotype was seen more than once but under ten times. Antigen: not known. This sequence joins TRBV20-1 and TRBJ1-5, with D perhaps matching TRBD1 (5 bases). Sequenced material: PBMCs or a T cell subset sorted from them (not recorded which). The sequence was collected from a man in his late teens or twenties who had mild COVID-19 (a few samples of this study predate the infection). Cell type and time point are not known. The CDR3 spells CSAVDRALSNQPQHF. The CDR3 DNA follows: TGCAGTGCTGTCGACAGAGCCCTTAGCAATCAGCCCCAGCATTTT.